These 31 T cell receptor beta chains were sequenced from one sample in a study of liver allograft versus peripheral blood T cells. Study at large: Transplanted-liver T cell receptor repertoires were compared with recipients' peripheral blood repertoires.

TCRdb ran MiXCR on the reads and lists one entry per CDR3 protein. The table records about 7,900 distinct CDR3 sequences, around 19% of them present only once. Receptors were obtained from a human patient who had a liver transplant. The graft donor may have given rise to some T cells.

CDR3 amino acids: CASSEARGGNTEAFF. CDR3 DNA sequence: TGTGCCAGCAGTGAAGCCAGGGGAGGGAACACTGAAGCTTTCTTT. The chain couples TRBV2 to TRBJ1-1; D is perhaps TRBD1 (6 bases). Between the trimmed V and J ends, which lost 0 bases and 1 base, there was a span of 9 bases. Germline V gene lookup returns CDR1 SNHLY and CDR2 FYNNEI. This CDR3 is built from 15 residues. Together with reference TRBV2 and TRBJ1-1, the CDR3 gives the full variable domain: EPEVTQTPSHQVTQMGQEVILRCVPISNHLYFYWYRQILGQKVEFLVSFYNNEISEKSEIFDDQFSVERPDGSNFTLKIRSTKLEDSAMYFCASSEARGGNTEAFFGQGTRLTVV.

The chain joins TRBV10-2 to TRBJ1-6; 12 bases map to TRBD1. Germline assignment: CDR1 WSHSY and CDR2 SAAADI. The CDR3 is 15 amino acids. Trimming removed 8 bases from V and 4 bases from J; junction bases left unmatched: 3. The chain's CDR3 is CASAGQGAYNSPLHF. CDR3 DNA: TGCGCCAGCGCGGGACAGGGGGCGTATAATTCACCCCTCCACTTT.

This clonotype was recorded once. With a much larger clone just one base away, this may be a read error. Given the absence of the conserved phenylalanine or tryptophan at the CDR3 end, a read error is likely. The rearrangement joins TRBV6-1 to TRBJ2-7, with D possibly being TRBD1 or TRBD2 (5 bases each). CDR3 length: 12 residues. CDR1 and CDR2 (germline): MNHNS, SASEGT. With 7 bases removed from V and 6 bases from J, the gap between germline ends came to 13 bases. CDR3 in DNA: TGTGCCAGCATCCTCTGGGACGGCGAGCAGTACTCC. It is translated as CASILWDGEQYS.

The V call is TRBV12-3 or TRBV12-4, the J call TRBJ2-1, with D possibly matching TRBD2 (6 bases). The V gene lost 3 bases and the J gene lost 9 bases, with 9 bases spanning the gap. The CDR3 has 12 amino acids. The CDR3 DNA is TGTGCCAGCAGTTTCGTAGCGGTTGAGCAGTTCTTC. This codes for CASSFVAVEQFF.

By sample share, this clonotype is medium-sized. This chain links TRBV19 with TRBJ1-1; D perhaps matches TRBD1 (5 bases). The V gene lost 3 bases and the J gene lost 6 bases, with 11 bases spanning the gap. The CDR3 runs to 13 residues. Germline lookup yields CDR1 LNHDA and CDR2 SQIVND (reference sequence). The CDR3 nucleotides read TGTGCCAGTAGTATTGGCCCGGGGGCTGAAGCTTTCTTT. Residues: CASSIGPGAEAFF. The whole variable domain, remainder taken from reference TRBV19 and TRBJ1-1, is DGGITQSPKYLFRKEGQNVTLSCEQNLNHDAMYWYRQDPGQGLRLIYYSQIVNDFQKGDIAEGYSVSREKKESFPLTVTSAQKNPTAFYLCASSIGPGAEAFFGQGTRLTVV.

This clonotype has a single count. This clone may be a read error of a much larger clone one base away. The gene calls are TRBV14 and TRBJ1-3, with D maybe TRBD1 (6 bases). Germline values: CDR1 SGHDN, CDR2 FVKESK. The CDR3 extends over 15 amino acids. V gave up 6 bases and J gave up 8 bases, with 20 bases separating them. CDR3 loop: CASSPGTRNLDTIYF. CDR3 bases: TGTGCCAGCAGTCCAGGGACAAGAAATCTGGACACCATATATTTT.

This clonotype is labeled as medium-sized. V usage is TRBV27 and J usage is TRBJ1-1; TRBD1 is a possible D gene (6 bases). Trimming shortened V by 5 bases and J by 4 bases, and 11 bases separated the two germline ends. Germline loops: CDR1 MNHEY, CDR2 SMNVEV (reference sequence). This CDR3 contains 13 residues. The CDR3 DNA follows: TGTGCCAGCAGTCAGGGGTTGGGCACTGAAGCTTTCTTT. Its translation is CASSQGLGTEAFF.

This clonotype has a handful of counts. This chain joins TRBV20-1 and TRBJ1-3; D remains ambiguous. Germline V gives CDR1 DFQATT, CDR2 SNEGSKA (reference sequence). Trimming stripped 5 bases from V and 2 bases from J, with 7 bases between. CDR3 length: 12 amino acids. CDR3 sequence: CSAPWAGNTIYF. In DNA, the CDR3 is TGCAGTGCTCCCTGGGCTGGAAACACCATATATTTT.

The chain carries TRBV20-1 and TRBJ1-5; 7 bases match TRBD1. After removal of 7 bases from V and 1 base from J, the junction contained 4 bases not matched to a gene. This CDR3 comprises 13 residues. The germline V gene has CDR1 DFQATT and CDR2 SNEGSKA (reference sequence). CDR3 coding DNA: TGCAGTGTCACAGGGGTAAGCAATCAGCCCCAGCATTTT. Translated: CSVTGVSNQPQHF.

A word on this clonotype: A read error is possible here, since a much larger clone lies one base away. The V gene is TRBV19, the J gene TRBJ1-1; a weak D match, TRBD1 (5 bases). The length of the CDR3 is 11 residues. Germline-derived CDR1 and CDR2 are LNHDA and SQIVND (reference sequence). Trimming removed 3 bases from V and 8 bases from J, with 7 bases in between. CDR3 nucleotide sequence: TGTGCCAGTAGTATGTGGGGGGAAGCTTTCTTT. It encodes CASSMWGEAFF.

CDR3 amino acids: CASSPGPIYEQYF. The DNA for the CDR3 is TGTGCCAGTAGTCCCGGGCCCATTTACGAGCAGTACTTC. The chain has TRBV19 and TRBJ2-7, with D uncertain. Between the trimmed V and J ends, which lost 5 bases and 4 bases, there was a span of 12 bases. The germline gives CDR1 LNHDA, CDR2 SQIVND (reference sequence). The CDR3 covers 13 residues.

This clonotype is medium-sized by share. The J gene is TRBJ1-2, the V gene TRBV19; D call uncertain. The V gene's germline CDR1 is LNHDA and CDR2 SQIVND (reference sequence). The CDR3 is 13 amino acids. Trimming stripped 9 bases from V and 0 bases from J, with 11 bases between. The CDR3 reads CASSATSNYGYTF. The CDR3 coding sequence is TGTGCCAGCTCCGCGACATCTAACTATGGCTACACCTTC. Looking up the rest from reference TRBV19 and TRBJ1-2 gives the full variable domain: DGGITQSPKYLFRKEGQNVTLSCEQNLNHDAMYWYRQDPGQGLRLIYYSQIVNDFQKGDIAEGYSVSREKKESFPLTVTSAQKNPTAFYLCASSATSNYGYTFGSGTRLTVV.

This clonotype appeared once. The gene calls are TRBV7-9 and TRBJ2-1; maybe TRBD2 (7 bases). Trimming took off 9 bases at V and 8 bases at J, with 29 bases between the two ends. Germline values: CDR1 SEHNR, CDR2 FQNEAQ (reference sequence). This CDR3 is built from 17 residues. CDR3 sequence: CASIRRGPRMPNHEQFF. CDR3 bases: TGTGCCAGTATCCGGCGGGGGCCGAGGATGCCTAACCATGAGCAGTTCTTC. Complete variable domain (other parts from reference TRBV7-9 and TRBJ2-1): DTGVSQNPRHKITKRGQNVTFRCDPISEHNRLYWYRQTLGQGPEFLTYFQNEAQLEKSRLLSDRFSAERPKGSFSTLEIQRTEQGDSAMYLCASIRRGPRMPNHEQFFGPGTRLTVL.

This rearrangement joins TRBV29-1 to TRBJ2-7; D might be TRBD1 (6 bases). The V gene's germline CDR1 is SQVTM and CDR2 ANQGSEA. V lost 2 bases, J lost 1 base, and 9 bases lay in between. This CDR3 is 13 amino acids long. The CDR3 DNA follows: TGCAGCGTTGAAAAGACAGGATCCTACGAGCAGTACTTC. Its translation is CSVEKTGSYEQYF.

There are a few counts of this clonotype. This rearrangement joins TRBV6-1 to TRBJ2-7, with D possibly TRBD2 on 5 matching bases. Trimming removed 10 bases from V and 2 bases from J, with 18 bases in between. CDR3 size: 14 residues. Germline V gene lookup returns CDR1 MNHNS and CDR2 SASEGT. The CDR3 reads CATGLRGLPYEQYF. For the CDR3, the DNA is TGTGCCACAGGCTTACGAGGGTTGCCCTACGAGCAGTACTTC.

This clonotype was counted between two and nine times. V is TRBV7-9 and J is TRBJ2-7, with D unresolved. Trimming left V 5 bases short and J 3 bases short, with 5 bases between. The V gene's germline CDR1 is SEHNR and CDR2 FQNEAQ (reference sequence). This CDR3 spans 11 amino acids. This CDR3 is CASSHDYEQYF. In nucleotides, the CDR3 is TGTGCCAGCAGCCATGACTACGAGCAGTACTTC.

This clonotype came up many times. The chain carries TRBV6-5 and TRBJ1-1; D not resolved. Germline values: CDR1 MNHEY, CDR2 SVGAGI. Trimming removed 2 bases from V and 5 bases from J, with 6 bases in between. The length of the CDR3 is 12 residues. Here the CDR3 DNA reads TGTGCCAGCAGTTACGAGGCAACTGAAGCTTTCTTT. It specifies CASSYEATEAFF.

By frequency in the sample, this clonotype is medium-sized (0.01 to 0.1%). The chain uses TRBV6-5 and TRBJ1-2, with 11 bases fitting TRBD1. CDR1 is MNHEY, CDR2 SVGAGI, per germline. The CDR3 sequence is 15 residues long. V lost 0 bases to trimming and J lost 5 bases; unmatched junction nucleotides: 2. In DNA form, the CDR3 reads TGTGCCAGCAGTTACTCGGACAGGGGGCGTTATGGCTACACCTTC. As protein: CASSYSDRGRYGYTF.

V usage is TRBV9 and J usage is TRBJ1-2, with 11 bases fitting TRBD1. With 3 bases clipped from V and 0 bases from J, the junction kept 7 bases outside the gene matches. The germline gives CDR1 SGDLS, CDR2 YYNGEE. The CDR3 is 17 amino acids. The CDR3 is CASSGAGQGVPNYGYTF. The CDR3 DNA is TGTGCCAGCAGCGGCGCGGGACAGGGGGTTCCTAACTATGGCTACACCTTC.

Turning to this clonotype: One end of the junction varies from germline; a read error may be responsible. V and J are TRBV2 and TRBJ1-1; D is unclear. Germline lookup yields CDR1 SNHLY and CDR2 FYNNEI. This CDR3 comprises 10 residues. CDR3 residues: CACRRSEAFF. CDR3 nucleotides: TGTGCCTGCAGACGATCTGAAGCTTTCTTT.

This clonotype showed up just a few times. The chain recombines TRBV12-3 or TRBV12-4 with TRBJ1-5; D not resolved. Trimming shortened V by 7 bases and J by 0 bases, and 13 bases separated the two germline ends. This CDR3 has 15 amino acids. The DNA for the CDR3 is TGTGCCAGCAATCCGTCCCCAAATAGCAATCAGCCCCAGCATTTT. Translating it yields CASNPSPNSNQPQHF.

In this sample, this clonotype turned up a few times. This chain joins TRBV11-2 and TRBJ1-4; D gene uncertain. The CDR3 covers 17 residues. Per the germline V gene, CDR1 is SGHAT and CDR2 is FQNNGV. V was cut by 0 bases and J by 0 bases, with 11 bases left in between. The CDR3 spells CASSLDPTAATNEKLFF. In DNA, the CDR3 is TGTGCCAGCAGCTTAGATCCTACAGCCGCAACTAATGAAAAACTGTTTTTT.

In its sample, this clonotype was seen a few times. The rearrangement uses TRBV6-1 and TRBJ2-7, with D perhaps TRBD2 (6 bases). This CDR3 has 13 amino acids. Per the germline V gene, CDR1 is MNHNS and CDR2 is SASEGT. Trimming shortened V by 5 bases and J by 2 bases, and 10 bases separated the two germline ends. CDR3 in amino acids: CASSSGEPYEQYF. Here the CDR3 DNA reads TGTGCCAGCAGTTCGGGGGAACCCTACGAGCAGTACTTC.

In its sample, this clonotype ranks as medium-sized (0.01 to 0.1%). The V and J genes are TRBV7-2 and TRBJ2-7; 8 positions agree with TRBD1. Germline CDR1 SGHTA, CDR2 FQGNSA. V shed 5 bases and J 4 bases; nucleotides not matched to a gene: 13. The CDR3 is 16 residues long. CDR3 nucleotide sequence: TGTGCCAGCAGCATCGGACAGGGCGAAATAGGGTACGAGCAGTACTTC. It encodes CASSIGQGEIGYEQYF.

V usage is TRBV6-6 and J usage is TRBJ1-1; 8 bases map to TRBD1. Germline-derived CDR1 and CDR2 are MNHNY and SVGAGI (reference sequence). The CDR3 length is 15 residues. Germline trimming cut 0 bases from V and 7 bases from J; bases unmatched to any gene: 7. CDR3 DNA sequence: TGTGCCAGCAGTTACTCTAACAGGGGGACCCTTGAAGCTTTCTTT. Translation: CASSYSNRGTLEAFF.

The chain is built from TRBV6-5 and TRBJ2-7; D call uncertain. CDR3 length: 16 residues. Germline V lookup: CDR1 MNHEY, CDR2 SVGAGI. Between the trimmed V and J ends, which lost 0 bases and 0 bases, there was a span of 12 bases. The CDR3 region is CASSYSRGLVSYEQYF. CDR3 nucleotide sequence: TGTGCCAGCAGTTACTCGAGAGGTCTAGTCTCCTACGAGCAGTACTTC.

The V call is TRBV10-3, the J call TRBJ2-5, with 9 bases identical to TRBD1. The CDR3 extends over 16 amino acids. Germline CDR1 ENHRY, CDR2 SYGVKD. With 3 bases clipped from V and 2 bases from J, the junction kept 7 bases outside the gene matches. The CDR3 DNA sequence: TGTGCCATCAGTGACACCGGGACAGGGTTACAAGAGACCCAGTACTTC. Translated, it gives CAISDTGTGLQETQYF.

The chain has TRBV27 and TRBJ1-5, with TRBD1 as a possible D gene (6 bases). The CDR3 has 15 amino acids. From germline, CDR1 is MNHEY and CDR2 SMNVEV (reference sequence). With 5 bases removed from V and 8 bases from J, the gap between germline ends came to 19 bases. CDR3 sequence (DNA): TGTGCCAGCAGTCTCTTTTACCGGACAGTCGAGCCCCAGCATTTT. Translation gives CASSLFYRTVEPQHF.

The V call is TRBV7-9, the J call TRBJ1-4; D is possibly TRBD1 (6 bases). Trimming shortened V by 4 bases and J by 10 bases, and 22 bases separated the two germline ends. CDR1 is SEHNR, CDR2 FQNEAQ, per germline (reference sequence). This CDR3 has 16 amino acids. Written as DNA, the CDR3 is TGTGCCAGCAGCTCACCCCACCATGACGGGGGGCGAAAACTGTTTTTT. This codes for CASSSPHHDGGRKLFF.

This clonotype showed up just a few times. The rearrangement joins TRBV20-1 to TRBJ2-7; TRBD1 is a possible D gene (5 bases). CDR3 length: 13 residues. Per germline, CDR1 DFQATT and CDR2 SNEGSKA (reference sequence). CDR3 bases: TGCAGCGCCCAGACAGTTGCTACCTACGAGCAGTACTTC. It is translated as CSAQTVATYEQYF.

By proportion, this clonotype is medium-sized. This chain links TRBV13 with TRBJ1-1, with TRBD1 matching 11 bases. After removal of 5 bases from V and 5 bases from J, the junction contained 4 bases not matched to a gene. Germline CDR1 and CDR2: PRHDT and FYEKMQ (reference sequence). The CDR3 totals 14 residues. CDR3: CASSKDRGRTEAFF. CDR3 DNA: TGTGCCAGCAGCAAGGACAGGGGGCGGACTGAAGCTTTCTTT.